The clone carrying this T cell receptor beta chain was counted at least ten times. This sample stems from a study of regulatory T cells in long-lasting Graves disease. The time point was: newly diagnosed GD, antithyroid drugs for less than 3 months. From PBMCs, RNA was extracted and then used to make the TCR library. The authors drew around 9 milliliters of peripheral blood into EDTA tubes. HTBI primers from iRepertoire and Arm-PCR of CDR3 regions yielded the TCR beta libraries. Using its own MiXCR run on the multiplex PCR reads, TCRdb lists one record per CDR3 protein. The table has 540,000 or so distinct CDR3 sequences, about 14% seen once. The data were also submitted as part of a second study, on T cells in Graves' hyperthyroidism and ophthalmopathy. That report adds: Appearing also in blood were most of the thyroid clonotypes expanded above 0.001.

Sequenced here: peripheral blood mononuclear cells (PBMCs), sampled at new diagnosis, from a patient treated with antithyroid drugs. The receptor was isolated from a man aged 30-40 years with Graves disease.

In DNA, the CDR3 is TGTGCCAGCAGCTCGGCGTGGACTAATTTGGGTCAGCCCCAGCATTTT. It codes for CASSSAWTNLGQPQHF. The chain carries TRBV7-2 and TRBJ1-5; D unclear. Germline values: CDR1 SGHTA, CDR2 FQGNSA. The CDR3 spans 16 residues. V was cut by 4 bases and J by 6 bases, with 19 bases left in between. Filled out from reference TRBV7-2 and TRBJ1-5, the complete variable domain reads GAGVSQSPSNKVTEKGKDVELRCDPISGHTALYWYRQSLGQGLEFLIYFQGNSAPDKSGLPSDRFSAERTGGSVSTLTIQRTQQEDSAVYLCASSSAWTNLGQPQHFGDGTRLSIL.